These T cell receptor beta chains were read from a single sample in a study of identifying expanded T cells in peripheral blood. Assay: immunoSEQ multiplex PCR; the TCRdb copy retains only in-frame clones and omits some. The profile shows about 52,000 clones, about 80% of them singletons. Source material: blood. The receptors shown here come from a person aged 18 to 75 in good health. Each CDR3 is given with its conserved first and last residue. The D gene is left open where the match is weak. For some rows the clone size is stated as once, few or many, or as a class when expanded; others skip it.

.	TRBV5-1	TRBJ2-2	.	CASSLSQGPTGELFF	TGCGCCAGCAGCTTGAGCCAGGGTCCGACCGGGGAGCTGTTTTTT
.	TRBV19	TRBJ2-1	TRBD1	CASSPGDRPIYNEQFF	TGTGCCAGTAGTCCGGGGGACAGGCCGATCTACAATGAGCAGTTCTTC
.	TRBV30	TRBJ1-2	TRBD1	CAWTVGQGNYGYTF	TGTGCTTGGACGGTAGGACAGGGAAACTATGGCTACACCTTC
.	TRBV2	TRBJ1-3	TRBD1	CASSIEGTGAGNTIYF	TGTGCCAGCAGTATTGAAGGGACAGGGGCTGGAAACACCATATATTTT
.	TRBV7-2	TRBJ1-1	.	CASSLDFLNTEAFF	TGTGCCAGCAGCTTAGATTTTCTGAACACTGAAGCTTTCTTT
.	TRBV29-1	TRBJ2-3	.	CSVDKGTDTQYF	TGCAGCGTTGACAAGGGCACAGATACGCAGTATTTT
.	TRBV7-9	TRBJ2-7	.	CASSLGTLGGKQYF	TGTGCCAGCAGCTTAGGAACCCTAGGGGGTAAGCAGTACTTC
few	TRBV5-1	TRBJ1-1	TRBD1	CASSFETGSTEAFF	TGCGCCAGCAGCTTTGAGACAGGGAGCACTGAAGCTTTCTTT
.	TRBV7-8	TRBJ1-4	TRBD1	CASSLSGGSEKLFF	TGTGCCAGCAGCTTATCAGGGGGCAGTGAAAAACTGTTTTTT
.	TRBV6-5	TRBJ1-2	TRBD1	CASRRSGTDNYGYTF	TGTGCCAGCAGGAGGTCCGGGACAGACAACTATGGCTACACCTTC
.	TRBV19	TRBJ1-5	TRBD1	CASRPRGGQPQHF	TGTGCCAGTAGGCCCAGGGGGGGTCAGCCCCAGCATTTT
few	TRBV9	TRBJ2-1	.	CASSVEDSSYNEQFF	TGTGCCAGCAGCGTAGAAGACTCGTCCTACAATGAGCAGTTCTTC